This entry features one TCR beta chain sequence. Antigen: not known. This specimen comes from a study of molecular identifiers for immune sequencing clone quantification. Overall study findings and caveats: Clonotypes surpassing 20 RNA copies contained over 97% of effector molecules, versus under 1% in naive cells.

TCRdb redid the calling of the PCR reads with MiXCR, one entry per CDR3 protein. Of 100,000 or so distinct CDR3 sequences detected, roughly 21% appear once; the ten largest clones hold 0.85% to 1.2%. Trimming took 0 bases from V and 3 from J, leaving 11 bases between them. CDR3 length: 15 residues. Germline CDR1 is MGHRA and CDR2 is YSYEKL. This sequence was found in a human donor in good health. Some libraries in this study had Jurkat cell RNA spiked in. V and J are TRBV4-1 and TRBJ1-1; D is possibly TRBD1 (5 bases). The sequenced sample consisted of naive CD8+ T cells from blood, with Jurkat cell RNA spiked in. Specified subset: FACS-sorted CD8+CD4-CCR7+CD45RA+ naive T cells. The CDR3 DNA sequence: TGCGCCAGCAGCCAAGATAGGGGTTGGGACACTGAAGCTTTCTTT. Its protein is CASSQDRGWDTEAFF.